Listed here are 8 T cell receptor beta chains from one sample, sequenced in a study of beta chain features in type 1 diabetes. General study results and limits: TCRB CDR3 length was moderately but significantly reduced in all four CD4+ subsets of Type 1 diabetes patients.

All of the isolated RNA was reverse transcribed, so expressed TCRB transcripts were sequenced. Data came from immunoSEQ multiplex PCR; TCRdb stores just in-frame clones and leaves some out. The sample yields around 150,000 clones, 10% seen once. These receptors have no known antigen. Sequences were obtained from central memory CD4+ T cells from blood. The receptors shown here come from a man between 25 and 39 years old with type 1 diabetes.

In this sample, this clone turned up once. The rearrangement joins TRBV7-9 to TRBJ2-1, with 9 bases fitting TRBD2. Germline-derived CDR1 and CDR2 are SEHNR and FQNEAQ (reference sequence). This CDR3 has 13 residues. Germline trimming cut 1 base from V and 15 bases from J; bases unmatched to any gene: 7. In DNA, the CDR3 is TGTGCCAGCAGCTTAGACGGGACTAGCTTTTCGTTCTTC. It codes for CASSLDGTSFSFF.

This clone has a handful of counts. The genes are TRBV27 and TRBJ2-6; 8 nucleotides match TRBD1. The trim removed 7 bases at V and 1 base at J, leaving 3 bases unmatched. CDR1 and CDR2 (germline): MNHEY, SMNVEV (reference sequence). The CDR3 totals 15 residues. CDR3 coding DNA: TGTGCCAGCACTACAGGGGGGTCTGGGGCCAACGTCCTGACTTTC. It yields the protein CASTTGGSGANVLTF. The whole variable domain, filled in from reference TRBV27 and TRBJ2-6, reads EAQVTQNPRYLITVTGKKLTVTCSQNMNHEYMSWYRQDPGLGLRQIYYSMNVEVTDKGDVPEGYKVSRKEKRNFPLILESPSPNQTSLYFCASTTGGSGANVLTFGAGSRLTVL.

This clone was observed a few times. The J gene is TRBJ2-2, the V gene TRBV4-2, with D hard to call. Germline lookup yields CDR1 LGHNA and CDR2 YNFKEQ. This CDR3 comprises 16 residues. The ends were cut back, 4 bases at V and 4 bases at J, with 16 bases in the middle. CDR3 DNA sequence: TGTGCCAGCAGCCGCAACGCGGATTCGAGCACCGGGGAGCTGTTTTTT. Translating gives CASSRNADSSTGELFF.

This clone was picked up a small number of times. V usage is TRBV28 and J usage is TRBJ1-1; no clear D gene. CDR1 is MDHEN, CDR2 SYDVKM, per germline. This CDR3 region has 13 residues. V was cut by 4 bases and J by 0 bases, with 6 bases left in between. CDR3: CASSYQLNTEAFF. The DNA for the CDR3 is TGTGCCAGCAGTTACCAGTTGAACACTGAAGCTTTCTTT.

V gene TRBV11-2 combines with J gene TRBJ2-2; 8 bases are a match to TRBD1. This CDR3 has 19 amino acids. Germline V lookup: CDR1 SGHAT, CDR2 FQNNGV. The V and J ends lost 5 bases and 1 base, in that order; junction bases with no gene match: 15. The CDR3 spells CASSPRGRVGTGNTGELFF. The CDR3 DNA sequence: TGTGCCAGCAGCCCTAGAGGTCGGGTAGGGACAGGGAACACCGGGGAGCTGTTTTTT. The entire variable domain, with the rest obtained from reference TRBV11-2 and TRBJ2-2, is as follows: EAGVAQSPRYKIIEKRQSVAFWCNPISGHATLYWYQQILGQGPKLLIQFQNNGVVDDSQLPKDRFSAERLKGVDSTLKIQPAKLEDSAVYLCASSPRGRVGTGNTGELFFGEGSRLTVL.

This clone was counted a few times. V is TRBV11-2 and J is TRBJ2-3, with 7 nucleotides matching TRBD1. Trimming took 3 bases from V and 2 from J; bases not matched to a gene: 5. The length of the CDR3 is 15 residues. From germline, CDR1 is SGHAT and CDR2 FQNNGV. CDR3 region: CASSFWQGDTDTQYF. The CDR3 DNA is TGTGCCAGCAGCTTTTGGCAGGGGGACACAGATACGCAGTATTTT.

This clone has more than one count but fewer than ten. The chain employs TRBV7-6 and TRBJ2-1; a weak D match, TRBD2 (6 bases). CDR3 length: 13 residues. V lost 5 bases to trimming and J lost 8 bases, with 13 bases between them. Germline V CDR1 and CDR2: SGHVS, FNYEAQ. CDR3 amino acids: CASSPQRRDEQFF. In nucleotides, the CDR3 is TGTGCCAGCAGCCCCCAACGGAGGGATGAGCAGTTCTTC. Together with reference TRBV7-6 and TRBJ2-1, the CDR3 gives the full variable domain: GAGVSQSPRYKVTKRGQDVALRCDPISGHVSLYWYRQALGQGPEFLTYFNYEAQQDKSGLPNDRFSAERPEGSISTLTIQRTEQRDSAMYRCASSPQRRDEQFFGPGTRLTVL.

The chain has TRBV9 and TRBJ2-7; TRBD2 matches at 13 bases. Germline CDR1 SGDLS, CDR2 YYNGEE. The CDR3 is 18 residues long. Trimming at V came to 3 bases and at J to 6 bases, leaving 15 bases not matched to a gene. CDR3 bases: TGTGCCAGCAGCGCTGGGACTAGCGGGATGGGGCTGGGGAGCGAGCAGTACTTC. This gives the protein CASSAGTSGMGLGSEQYF. The full variable domain, in which reference TRBV9 and TRBJ2-7 provide the parts outside the CDR3, is DSGVTQTPKHLITATGQRVTLRCSPRSGDLSVYWYQQSLDQGLQFLIQYYNGEERAKGNILERFSAQQFPDLHSELNLSSLELGDSALYFCASSAGTSGMGLGSEQYFGPGTRLTVT.